This TCR beta chain originates from a study of OX40 agonist ivuxolimab in advanced cancers. General study points: The antigens recognized by the expanded peripheral T cells, that is their antigen specificity, were not determined. The 0.1-3.0 mg/kg partial responders had among the lowest clonal expansion.

The CDR3 is made up of 11 amino acids. Trimming pared 5 bases from V and 1 base from J, leaving 2 bases between. Per the germline V gene, CDR1 is SEHNR and CDR2 is FQNEAQ (reference sequence). On this clone itself: The antigen remains undetermined.

This table comes from immunoSEQ multiplex PCR, and its TCRdb copy is limited to in-frame clones, with some not included. The sample gives 70,000 to 95,000 clones, approximately 86% of which show up once; 0.75% to 0.9% is in the top ten. V gene TRBV7-9 combines with J gene TRBJ2-5; D remains ambiguous. The source material was CD4+ or CD8+ T cells sorted from blood, sampled in a trial of the OX40 agonist ivuxolimab. The source of this sequence is an adult with an advanced solid tumor such as melanoma, head and neck, liver or kidney cancer. The CDR3, as DNA: TGTGCCAGCAGCCCCCAAGAGACCCAGTACTTC. Translation gives CASSPQETQYF.